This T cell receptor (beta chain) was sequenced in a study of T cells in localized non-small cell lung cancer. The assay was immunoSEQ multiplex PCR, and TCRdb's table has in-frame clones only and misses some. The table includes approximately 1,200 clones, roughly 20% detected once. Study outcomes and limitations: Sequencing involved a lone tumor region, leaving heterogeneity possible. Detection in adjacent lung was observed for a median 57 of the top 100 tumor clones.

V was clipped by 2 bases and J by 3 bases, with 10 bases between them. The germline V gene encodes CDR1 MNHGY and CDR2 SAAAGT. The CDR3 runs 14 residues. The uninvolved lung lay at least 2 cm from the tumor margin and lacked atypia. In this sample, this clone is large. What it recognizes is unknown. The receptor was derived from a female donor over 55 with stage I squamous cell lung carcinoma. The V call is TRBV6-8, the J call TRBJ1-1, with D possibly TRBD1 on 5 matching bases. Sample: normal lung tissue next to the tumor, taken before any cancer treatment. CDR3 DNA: TGTGCCAGCAGTTACGGGACGGGATACACTGAAGCTTTCTTT. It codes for CASSYGTGYTEAFF.